Each of the 30 T cell receptor beta chains below was sequenced from the same sample in a study of regulatory T cells in long-lasting Graves disease (dated by TCRdb to the early 2020s). Library generation was performed with multiplex PCR. TCRdb names Illumina HiSeq 4000 as the instrument used. CDR3 regions were amplified by Arm-PCR with iRepertoire HTBI primers to construct TCR beta libraries. TCRdb cleaned the public reads at Q25 with fastp, built clones with MiXCR and kept in-frame beta chains. Records with the same CDR3 protein are collapsed into one entry carrying the most frequent genes and DNA. The sample table shows about 540,000 distinct CDR3 sequences, and roughly 14% are seen once. The ten top clones hold approximately 9.3% of the sample. The sample's time point label, in plain terms: newly diagnosed GD, antithyroid drugs for less than 3 months. RNA was extracted from PBMCs in TRIzol for both TCR sequencing and RNA sequencing.

Separately, the same data were catalogued under a study of T cells in Graves' hyperthyroidism and ophthalmopathy.

Sequencing was performed on peripheral blood mononuclear cells (PBMCs), taken at new diagnosis, from a patient treated with antithyroid drugs. These TCRs come from a man between 25 and 39 years old with Graves disease. Donor details come from another sample of the same person, matched by shared clones.

This clonotype came up a few times. The chain has TRBV6-1 and TRBJ2-3; 8 nucleotides agree with TRBD2. V dropped 7 bases and J dropped 2; count of bases not matched to a gene: 11. Germline V CDR1 and CDR2: MNHNS, SASEGT. This CDR3 has 16 residues. CDR3 sequence: CASTEVAGGHTDTQYF. CDR3 nucleotides: TGTGCCAGCACCGAAGTGGCGGGAGGCCACACAGATACGCAGTATTTT.

This clonotype showed up many times. The chain couples TRBV2 to TRBJ2-7, with a possible D match to TRBD2 (6 bases). The CDR3 contains 12 residues. Germline CDR1 is SNHLY and CDR2 is FYNNEI. V lost 11 bases, J lost 5 bases, and 16 bases lay in between. The CDR3 sequence: CAVSWRVHEQYF. The CDR3 nucleotides read TGTGCCGTCTCCTGGAGGGTCCACGAGCAGTACTTC.

The chain is built from TRBV10-3 and TRBJ1-3, with a tentative D call TRBD1 (5 bases). The germline V and J ends were trimmed by 11 bases and 3 bases, with 11 bases remaining between them. Germline V gives CDR1 ENHRY, CDR2 SYGVKD. The CDR3 covers 12 residues. Written as DNA, the CDR3 is TGTGCCCACGAGGGGAATGGAAACACCATATATTTT. Amino acid sequence: CAHEGNGNTIYF.

This rearrangement joins TRBV11-2 to TRBJ2-7, with 10 nucleotides matching TRBD1. The CDR3 has 15 residues. The germline CDR1 and CDR2 sequences are SGHAT and FQNNGV. Trimming removed 5 bases from V and 4 bases from J; junction bases left unmatched: 8. CDR3 protein: CASSPRQGARYEQYF. The CDR3 nucleotides are TGTGCCAGCAGCCCACGACAGGGGGCGAGATACGAGCAGTACTTC.

This clonotype was seen a few times. The rearrangement uses TRBV6-1 and TRBJ2-3, with unresolved D. V lost 10 bases and J 6 bases, leaving 11 bases between the germline ends. Germline V gives CDR1 MNHNS, CDR2 SASEGT. The CDR3 has 11 amino acids. CDR3 in amino acids: CAIESGDTQYF. DNA for the CDR3: TGTGCCATCGAATCTGGGGATACGCAGTATTTT.

The chain couples TRBV13 to TRBJ2-6; D is unresolved. Germline V CDR1 and CDR2: PRHDT, FYEKMQ (reference sequence). Between the trimmed V and J ends, which lost 3 bases and 2 bases, there was a span of 8 bases. CDR3 length equals 15 residues. The CDR3: CASSLLVTGANVLTF. CDR3 bases: TGTGCCAGCAGCTTGCTAGTCACTGGGGCCAACGTCCTGACTTTC.

The V gene is TRBV9, the J gene TRBJ2-5; unclear D gene. There are 13 residues in the CDR3. The germline V and J ends were trimmed by 3 bases and 1 base, with 7 bases remaining between them. CDR1 SGDLS and CDR2 YYNGEE come from the germline V gene. The CDR3 DNA sequence: TGTGCCAGCAGCGAGGCAGCCCAAGAGACCCAGTACTTC. It yields the protein CASSEAAQETQYF.

Ten or more counts support this clonotype. The rearrangement uses TRBV27 and TRBJ2-2, with 11 nucleotides matching TRBD2. J was trimmed by 4 bases and V by 3 bases; bases with no gene match: 7. Germline V CDR1 and CDR2: MNHEY, SMNVEV (reference sequence). The CDR3 is 17 amino acids. The DNA for the CDR3 is TGTGCCAGCAGTTTCAGCCCTCTAGCGGGAGGCACCGGGGAGCTGTTTTTT. Residues: CASSFSPLAGGTGELFF.

This clonotype was detected many times. The rearrangement joins TRBV30 to TRBJ1-1; possible D gene TRBD1, 5 bases. Germline lookup yields CDR1 GTSNPN and CDR2 SVGIG (reference sequence). CDR3 size: 13 residues. Trimming stripped 0 bases from V and 3 bases from J, with 8 bases between. The CDR3 coding sequence is TGTGCCTGGAGTGTACGGGGGGACACTGAAGCTTTCTTT. Translating it yields CAWSVRGDTEAFF.

This clonotype showed up many times. The chain links TRBV19 to TRBJ2-7, with D unclear. The CDR3 extends over 11 amino acids. Trimming left V 8 bases short and J 5 bases short, with 10 bases between. The germline V gene encodes CDR1 LNHDA and CDR2 SQIVND (reference sequence). The CDR3 region is CASLPRHEQYF. CDR3 DNA sequence: TGTGCCAGTCTCCCGAGGCACGAGCAGTACTTC.

The rearrangement joins TRBV5-8 to TRBJ1-5, with a possible D match to TRBD1 (6 bases). The CDR3 contains 12 residues. V lost 5 bases and J lost 8, with 11 bases in between. The germline gives CDR1 SGHTS, CDR2 YDEGEE. DNA for the CDR3: TGTGCCAGCAGGGGGTCAGGGGAGCCCCAGCATTTT. It specifies CASRGSGEPQHF.

On this clonotype itself: This sequence may be a read error, since a much larger clone differs from it by one base. V and J are TRBV5-4 and TRBJ2-3, with 11 bases matching TRBD2. The CDR3 length is 17 residues. The V and J ends lost 3 bases and 2 bases, in that order; junction bases with no gene match: 8. Germline V gene lookup returns CDR1 SGHNT and CDR2 YYREEE (reference sequence). Written as DNA, the CDR3 is TGTGCCAGCAGCTCCCCCGGGACTAGCGGAGCCACAGATACGCAGTATTTT. It yields the protein CASSSPGTSGATDTQYF.

In its sample, this clonotype was seen a few times. This chain connects TRBV20-1 to TRBJ2-3; D gene ambiguous. The CDR3 is made up of 12 amino acids. Trimming left V 7 bases short and J 5 bases short, with 13 bases between. Germline-derived CDR1 and CDR2 are DFQATT and SNEGSKA (reference sequence). The CDR3 coding sequence is TGCAGTGGAAAGGAGTCTGGAGATACGCAGTATTTT. It translates to CSGKESGDTQYF.

This clonotype showed up just a few times. The rearrangement joins TRBV28 to TRBJ2-5, with 8 bases aligning to TRBD2. V lost 5 bases, J lost 5 bases, and 10 bases stayed unmatched. The CDR3 spans 15 residues. Germline V lookup: CDR1 MDHEN, CDR2 SYDVKM. This chain's CDR3 is CASSPARTSIETQYF. CDR3 DNA sequence: TGTGCCAGCAGTCCCGCCCGGACTAGCATTGAGACCCAGTACTTC.

This clonotype occurred a few times. The chain recombines TRBV18 with TRBJ2-3; possibly TRBD1 or TRBD2 for D (6 bases each). V was trimmed by 0 bases and J by 0 bases, leaving 13 bases between them. The germline CDR1 and CDR2 sequences are KGHSH and LQKENI. The CDR3 totals 17 residues. In nucleotides, the CDR3 is TGTGCCAGCTCACCACCAGGGGGGAGAGTAAGCACAGATACGCAGTATTTT. Translated, it gives CASSPPGGRVSTDTQYF.

Details on this clonotype: Given a much more abundant clone one base away, this may be a read error. CDR3 region: CAWSGRTSGYNEQSF. The CDR3 DNA follows: TGTGCCTGGAGCGGAAGGACTAGCGGCTACAATGAGCAGTCCTTC. The rearrangement joins TRBV30 to TRBJ2-1; TRBD2 agrees at 10 bases. Germline CDR1 is GTSNPN and CDR2 is SVGIG (reference sequence). The CDR3 loop spans 15 amino acids.

At least ten counts were recorded for this clonotype. The chain has TRBV6-2 or TRBV6-3 and TRBJ1-1, with 7 bases aligning to TRBD1. Trimming removed 5 bases from V and 4 bases from J; junction bases left unmatched: 4. The germline V gene has CDR1 MNHEY and CDR2 SVGEGT. This CDR3 region has 13 residues. The CDR3 reads CASSDGTATEAFF. CDR3 DNA: TGTGCCAGCAGTGACGGGACAGCCACTGAAGCTTTCTTT.

This clonotype was counted many times. The chain joins TRBV20-1 to TRBJ1-1, with D maybe TRBD1 (5 bases). In germline, CDR1 is DFQATT, CDR2 SNEGSKA (reference sequence). CDR3 length equals 13 residues. V lost 8 bases, J lost 3 bases, and 16 bases lay in between. The CDR3 loop reads CSPDPGGHTEAFF. The DNA of the CDR3 is TGCAGTCCGGACCCCGGGGGTCACACTGAAGCTTTCTTT.

A few counts support this clonotype. The chain links TRBV12-3 or TRBV12-4 to TRBJ2-1; a weak D match, TRBD2 (7 bases). This CDR3 comprises 16 residues. V shed 4 bases and J shed 6 bases, with 19 bases lying between them. The CDR3 region is CASSSSGGARRNEQFF. In DNA, the CDR3 is TGTGCCAGCAGTTCCAGTGGGGGGGCCCGCCGCAATGAGCAGTTCTTC.

This clonotype has a count of ten or more. The gene calls are TRBV29-1 and TRBJ1-1; no definite D call. Per germline, CDR1 SQVTM and CDR2 ANQGSEA. Deletions cut 7 bases from V and 0 bases from J, with 12 bases between. This CDR3 spans 13 amino acids. The CDR3 spells CSATDRMNTEAFF. In DNA, the CDR3 is TGCAGCGCTACGGACCGAATGAACACTGAAGCTTTCTTT.

The V and J genes are TRBV6-1 and TRBJ2-1, with 7 bases fitting TRBD2. V trimming: 8 bases; J trimming: 6 bases; junction bases outside the gene matches: 7. The CDR3 length is 13 residues. The V gene's germline CDR1 is MNHNS and CDR2 SASEGT. For the CDR3, the DNA is TGTGCCAGCGATAGTGGGGAGGGCAATGAGCAGTTCTTC. It is translated as CASDSGEGNEQFF.

This clonotype has at least ten counts. CDR3: CASSEGRGQIYGYTF. In DNA form, the CDR3 reads TGTGCCAGCAGTGAAGGAAGGGGACAGATCTATGGCTACACCTTC. The chain joins TRBV6-1 to TRBJ1-2, with 7 nucleotides matching TRBD1. This CDR3 spans 15 amino acids. With V trimmed by 1 base and J by 4 bases, 6 bases remained unmatched. The germline gives CDR1 MNHNS, CDR2 SASEGT.

This clonotype was seen ten or more times. V and J are TRBV20-1 and TRBJ2-7, with TRBD1 matching 11 bases. CDR3 length: 13 residues. The V gene's germline CDR1 is DFQATT and CDR2 SNEGSKA (reference sequence). Trimming at V came to 6 bases and at J to 6 bases, leaving 7 bases not matched to a gene. The CDR3 DNA follows: TGCAGTGCGGGACAGGGGGGCGGGTCCGAGCAGTACTTC. Translating it yields CSAGQGGGSEQYF.

This chain joins TRBV2 and TRBJ2-1, with D uncertain. Germline loops: CDR1 SNHLY, CDR2 FYNNEI. The CDR3 spans 14 residues. V shed 7 bases and J shed 2 bases, with 12 bases lying between them. The CDR3 bases are TGTGCCAGCACCGAGCGACTCACCTACAATGAGCAGTTCTTC. This encodes CASTERLTYNEQFF.

This clonotype appeared a few times. This sequence joins TRBV7-2 and TRBJ2-7; the match to TRBD2 covers 8 bases. CDR3 length: 15 amino acids. V trimming: 3 bases; J trimming: 0 bases; junction bases outside the gene matches: 4. Germline CDR1 and CDR2: SGHTA and FQGNSA. The CDR3 DNA sequence: TGTGCCAGCAGCTTCTCAGCGGGAGACTCCTACGAGCAGTACTTC. Translation: CASSFSAGDSYEQYF.

This clonotype was picked up many times. The chain couples TRBV12-3 or TRBV12-4 to TRBJ1-2; D is uncertain. V was cut by 5 bases and J by 5 bases, with 15 bases left in between. This CDR3 contains 14 residues. CDR3 nucleotide sequence: TGTGCCAGCAGTCGACCGGGGATCGTATATGGCTACACCTTC. It codes for CASSRPGIVYGYTF.

The chain has TRBV6-1 and TRBJ1-2; D may be TRBD1 (6 bases). The V and J ends lost 8 bases and 4 bases respectively, with 14 bases between them. The CDR3 covers 13 residues. CDR1 and CDR2 from the germline V gene are MNHNS and SASEGT. The CDR3 region is CASPQLDSYGYTF. CDR3 sequence (DNA): TGTGCCAGCCCGCAGTTGGACAGCTATGGCTACACCTTC.

This clonotype was seen ten or more times. The V and J genes are TRBV27 and TRBJ2-5, with 9 bases matching TRBD1. Germline V gene lookup returns CDR1 MNHEY and CDR2 SMNVEV (reference sequence). V trimming: 7 bases; J trimming: 0 bases; junction bases outside the gene matches: 3. This CDR3 has 14 amino acids. The CDR3 is CASNRDRDQETQYF. The CDR3 DNA reads TGTGCCAGCAACCGGGACAGGGACCAAGAGACCCAGTACTTC.

The chain employs TRBV5-4 and TRBJ1-2; 10 bases match TRBD1. The CDR3 runs to 14 residues. J was trimmed by 5 bases and V by 4 bases; bases with no gene match: 5. The germline V gene has CDR1 SGHNT and CDR2 YYREEE (reference sequence). CDR3 sequence reads: CASSVKGQGYGYTF. CDR3 DNA: TGTGCCAGCAGCGTAAAGGGACAGGGGTATGGCTACACCTTC.

A few counts support this clonotype. With a much larger clone just one base away, this may be a read error. J is TRBJ2-1 and V is TRBV2; possibly TRBD1 for D (5 bases). In germline, CDR1 is SNHLY, CDR2 FYNNEI. This CDR3 is 14 amino acids long. CDR3 nucleotide sequence: TGTGCCAGCAGCCCCAATTGGGGCCTAAATGAGCAGCTCTTC. Protein sequence: CASSPNWGLNEQLF.